Below, 30 T cell receptor beta chains from the same sample are listed, as sequenced in a study of T cells in Graves' hyperthyroidism and ophthalmopathy. TCR beta CDR3 regions were amplified from RNA. First-round RT-PCR targeting the TCR CDR3 was performed with the HTBI primer set. TCRdb recomputed calls from the multiplex PCR reads with MiXCR, one row per CDR3 protein. The sample consists of about 420,000 distinct CDR3 sequences, 15% to 19% of them appearing once. The sequencing sample was made of blood. These receptors were collected from a woman aged 18-35 years with Graves' hyperthyroidism.

This clonotype showed up just a few times. This sequence joins TRBV5-6 and TRBJ1-5; the match to TRBD1 covers 8 bases. Germline V gene data show CDR1 as SGHDT and CDR2 as YYEEEE. The V and J ends lost 0 bases and 2 bases, in that order; junction bases with no gene match: 4. The CDR3 has 16 residues. The CDR3 sequence: CASSLAQTGGNQPQHF. The CDR3 coding sequence is TGTGCCAGCAGCTTGGCCCAGACAGGGGGCAATCAGCCCCAGCATTTT.

The chain uses TRBV19 and TRBJ2-1; 11 bases agree with TRBD2. The CDR3 length is 17 residues. Germline V lookup: CDR1 LNHDA, CDR2 SQIVND (reference sequence). V shed 7 bases and J 3 bases; nucleotides not matched to a gene: 11. CDR3 coding DNA: TGTGCCAGTAATCTAGCGGGGGGACTCCCGAGCTACAATGAGCAGTTCTTC. Translated, it gives CASNLAGGLPSYNEQFF.

The chain recombines TRBV20-1 with TRBJ2-2, with TRBD2 matching over 16 bases. In germline, CDR1 is DFQATT, CDR2 SNEGSKA (reference sequence). V lost 3 bases to trimming and J lost 7 bases; unmatched junction nucleotides: 2. The CDR3 runs to 15 residues. CDR3 loop: CSARGLAGGDGELFF. CDR3 DNA sequence: TGCAGTGCTAGGGGACTAGCGGGGGGGGACGGGGAGCTGTTTTTT.

The V gene is TRBV4-3, the J gene TRBJ1-6, with D unresolved. There are 14 residues in the CDR3. Trimming removed 0 bases at V and 9 bases at J, with 9 bases between. The V gene's germline CDR1 is LGHNA and CDR2 YSLEER. DNA for the CDR3: TGCGCCAGCAGCCAAGATTTTGAAGGTTCACCCCTCCACTTT. This encodes CASSQDFEGSPLHF.

This clonotype was observed at least ten times. The V call is TRBV27, the J call TRBJ2-7; the match to TRBD1 covers 7 bases. Germline V CDR1 and CDR2: MNHEY, SMNVEV (reference sequence). This CDR3 contains 17 residues. V shed 1 base, J shed 1 base, and the junction held 10 bases outside the gene matches. CDR3 residues: CASSLFAVTGMSYEQYF. The CDR3 nucleotides are TGTGCCAGCAGTTTATTTGCGGTGACAGGGATGTCCTACGAGCAGTACTTC.

This clonotype was seen a few times. CDR3 sequence: CATSRVYGEQYF. The CDR3 bases are TGTGCCACCAGCAGAGTGTACGGGGAGCAGTACTTC. V gene TRBV15 combines with J gene TRBJ2-7, with no clear D. There are 12 residues in the CDR3. Germline-derived CDR1 and CDR2 are LNHNV and YYDKDF (reference sequence). V was shortened by 1 base and J by 7 bases, with 8 bases between the two germline ends.

There are many counts of this clonotype. The chain combines TRBV9 with TRBJ2-7; 7 nucleotides match TRBD2. Germline CDR1 is SGDLS and CDR2 is YYNGEE. J was trimmed by 3 bases and V by 0 bases; bases with no gene match: 3. There are 14 residues in the CDR3. CDR3 sequence (DNA): TGTGCCAGCAGCGTAGCTGGGGGGGGCTACGAGCAGTACTTC. The encoded protein is CASSVAGGGYEQYF.

There are a few counts of this clonotype. In nucleotides, the CDR3 is TGCGCCAGCAGCCAAGAGGGGGGAGAGACCCAGTACTTC. Amino acid sequence: CASSQEGGETQYF. The rearrangement joins TRBV4-3 to TRBJ2-5; weak D call: TRBD2 (6 bases). The germline V gene encodes CDR1 LGHNA and CDR2 YSLEER. V was cut by 0 bases and J by 4 bases, with 6 bases left in between. This CDR3 is 13 amino acids long.

The chain is built from TRBV7-3 and TRBJ2-6; D call uncertain. CDR1 is SGHTA and CDR2 is FQGTGA in the germline V gene. This CDR3 region has 18 residues. V was shortened by 1 base and J by 1 base, with 14 bases between the two germline ends. The CDR3 bases are TGTGCCAGCAGCTTAAGATCGGAACACAAATCTGGGGCCAACGTCCTGACTTTC. Translated: CASSLRSEHKSGANVLTF.

At least ten counts were recorded for this clonotype. This sequence joins TRBV20-1 and TRBJ2-7; 8 bases line up with TRBD1. Per the germline V gene, CDR1 is DFQATT and CDR2 is SNEGSKA (reference sequence). This CDR3 comprises 13 residues. Unmatched junction bases numbered 7, after V lost 6 bases and J lost 3 bases. The DNA for the CDR3 is TGCAGTGCGGATCAGGGGGCTGGCTACGAGCAGTACTTC. Its translation is CSADQGAGYEQYF.

This clonotype was picked up a small number of times. The junction does not match germline at one end; this may be a read error. This chain connects TRBV20-1 to TRBJ2-1; 9 bases line up with TRBD1. Per germline, CDR1 DFQATT and CDR2 SNEGSKA (reference sequence). CDR3 size: 14 residues. CDR3 in amino acids: CSARDRGSYNEQFF. CDR3 sequence (DNA): TGCAGTGCTCGAGACAGGGGGTCTTACAATGAGCAGTTCTTC.

Note on this clonotype: The germline gene is not matched at one end of the junction; a read error may be the cause. The chain is built from TRBV19 and TRBJ2-5; D unclear. This CDR3 is built from 16 residues. The germline gives CDR1 LNHDA, CDR2 SQIVND (reference sequence). The CDR3 DNA is TGTACCAGTAGTATCTCCAGCCAGGCTGGGGTGGAGACCCAGTACTTC. Protein product: CTSSISSQAGVETQYF.

In regard to this clonotype: The conserved closing phenylalanine or tryptophan is absent in this CDR3, likely reflecting a read error. The chain links TRBV10-3 to TRBJ2-6, with 10 bases aligning to TRBD1. V lost 5 bases and J lost 3; bases outside the gene matches: 4. CDR1 and CDR2 (germline): ENHRY, SYGVKD. This CDR3 contains 16 residues. The CDR3, as DNA: TGTGCCATCAGTTCGGACAGGGGGGATGGGGCCAACGTCCTGACTCTC. Translation gives CAISSDRGDGANVLTL.

This clonotype was recorded many times. This rearrangement joins TRBV2 to TRBJ1-5; D unclear. V gave up 8 bases and J gave up 2 bases, with 16 bases separating them. CDR1 is SNHLY, CDR2 FYNNEI, per germline. The CDR3 runs 15 residues. The CDR3 sequence is CASLLGTMGNQPQHF. The CDR3 DNA reads as TGTGCCAGCCTTCTCGGCACCATGGGCAATCAGCCCCAGCATTTT.

This sequence joins TRBV6-1 and TRBJ2-2; tentatively, D is TRBD1 (5 bases). V gave up 6 bases and J gave up 3 bases, with 17 bases separating them. This CDR3 comprises 16 residues. CDR1 is MNHNS, CDR2 SASEGT, per germline. The CDR3 region is CASSPLGEGYTGELFF. DNA for the CDR3: TGTGCCAGCAGCCCGTTAGGGGAAGGGTACACCGGGGAGCTGTTTTTT.

The chain links TRBV9 to TRBJ2-1; TRBD2 matches at 9 bases. There are 16 residues in the CDR3. The junction had 8 bases not matched to a gene; V was cut back by 4 bases and J by 3 bases. Germline V gives CDR1 SGDLS, CDR2 YYNGEE. In DNA form, the CDR3 reads TGTGCCAGCAGCACGTGGACTAGCGACCACTACAATGAGCAGTTCTTC. Encoded protein: CASSTWTSDHYNEQFF.

This clonotype came up a few times. This chain uses TRBV29-1 with TRBJ1-1; TRBD1 is a possible D gene (5 bases). Between the trimmed V and J ends, which lost 7 bases and 5 bases, there was a span of 14 bases. Germline V gene lookup returns CDR1 SQVTM and CDR2 ANQGSEA. This CDR3 is built from 12 residues. The CDR3 loop reads CSAWGGRTEAFF. The CDR3 bases are TGCAGCGCGTGGGGGGGAAGAACTGAAGCTTTCTTT.

This chain joins TRBV4-1 and TRBJ2-7; D perhaps matches TRBD2 (6 bases). Trimming left V 4 bases short and J 2 bases short, with 15 bases between. The CDR3 runs 15 residues. In germline, CDR1 is MGHRA, CDR2 YSYEKL. The CDR3 loop is CASSPGLRDAYEQYF. The CDR3, as DNA: TGCGCCAGCAGCCCGGGACTCAGGGATGCCTACGAGCAGTACTTC.

This clonotype appeared a few times. The genes are TRBV7-2 and TRBJ1-6, with D unclear. CDR1 and CDR2 from the germline V gene are SGHTA and FQGNSA. The CDR3 length is 15 residues. The ends were cut back, 3 bases at V and 6 bases at J, with 12 bases in the middle. CDR3 in DNA: TGTGCCAGCAGCTTGGACGGACGTTCTAATTCACCCCTCCACTTT. Translating gives CASSLDGRSNSPLHF.

This rearrangement joins TRBV10-3 to TRBJ2-4; TRBD2 is a possible D gene (5 bases). The CDR3 is made up of 15 amino acids. The germline V gene encodes CDR1 ENHRY and CDR2 SYGVKD. The ends were cut back, 1 base at V and 5 bases at J, with 12 bases in the middle. The CDR3 bases are TGTGCCATCAGTGAGTTTGGGAGAGGTCAAAACATTCAGTACTTC. This codes for CAISEFGRGQNIQYF.

This clonotype has ten or more counts. The V call is TRBV28, the J call TRBJ2-1; 7 nucleotides line up with TRBD2. V shed 7 bases, J shed 1 base, and the junction held 10 bases outside the gene matches. The CDR3 contains 16 residues. CDR1 and CDR2 (germline): MDHEN, SYDVKM. The CDR3 DNA follows: TGTGCCAGCAACGTCCGGGCTAGCGGATCCTACAATGAGCAGTTCTTC. It is translated as CASNVRASGSYNEQFF. Full variable domain (outside the CDR3, taken from reference TRBV28 and TRBJ2-1): DVKVTQSSRYLVKRTGEKVFLECVQDMDHENMFWYRQDPGLGLRLIYFSYDVKMKEKGDIPEGYSVSREKKERFSLILESASTNQTSMYLCASNVRASGSYNEQFFGPGTRLTVL.

This clonotype was seen at least ten times. The chain couples TRBV27 to TRBJ2-1; 7 nucleotides align to TRBD2. The germline V gene has CDR1 MNHEY and CDR2 SMNVEV (reference sequence). CDR3 size: 16 residues. The ends lost 7 bases at V and 7 bases at J; junction bases unmatched: 16. CDR3 in amino acids: CASNHGTTLGRNEQFF. The CDR3, as DNA: TGTGCCAGCAACCACGGGACTACCCTAGGGAGGAATGAGCAGTTCTTC.

This clonotype was seen a handful of times. CDR3 coding DNA: TGTGCCACCAGTGATCCCCGGACAGGGCCCTACGAGCAGTACTTC. Its protein is CATSDPRTGPYEQYF. The rearrangement links TRBV24-1 to TRBJ2-7, with 8 bases aligning to TRBD1. CDR3 length equals 15 residues. J was trimmed by 2 bases and V by 3 bases; bases with no gene match: 5. Per the germline V gene, CDR1 is KGHDR and CDR2 is SFDVKD.

This chain joins TRBV10-3 and TRBJ1-2, with TRBD1 matching over 9 bases. With 7 bases clipped from V and 9 bases from J, the junction kept 6 bases outside the gene matches. CDR1 is ENHRY and CDR2 is SYGVKD in the germline V gene. The CDR3 consists of 12 residues. In DNA, the CDR3 is TGTGCCATCACCGGGACAGGGAGAAGCTACACCTTC. Its protein product is CAITGTGRSYTF.

The V and J genes are TRBV20-1 and TRBJ2-5, with 13 bases lining up with TRBD2. The CDR3 consists of 16 residues. CDR1 is DFQATT, CDR2 SNEGSKA, per germline (reference sequence). V was pared by 5 bases and J by 5 bases, with 11 bases of the junction left unmatched. The CDR3 DNA follows: TGCAGTGCTGGATTACTAGCGGGAGGGCCTGGTGAGACCCAGTACTTC. It yields the protein CSAGLLAGGPGETQYF.

This clonotype was seen many times. The chain employs TRBV5-4 and TRBJ1-1; 9 bases agree with TRBD1. This CDR3 region has 13 residues. The germline gives CDR1 SGHNT, CDR2 YYREEE (reference sequence). Unmatched junction bases numbered 4, after V lost 6 bases and J lost 4 bases. As DNA, the CDR3 is TGTGCCAGCATCCGGACAGGGGCCACTGAAGCTTTCTTT. It is translated as CASIRTGATEAFF.

Points on this clonotype: Just one base apart from a much larger clone, this may be a read error. This rearrangement joins TRBV7-3 to TRBJ2-3; 12 bases align to TRBD2. With 5 bases clipped from V and 0 bases from J, the junction kept 9 bases outside the gene matches. CDR3 length equals 18 residues. Germline V lookup: CDR1 SGHTA, CDR2 FQGTGA. CDR3 loop: CASSPRGLAGYSTDTQYF. The CDR3, as DNA: TGTGCCAGCAGCCCAAGAGGACTAGCGGGATATAGCACAGATACGCAGTATTTT.

This clonotype occurred a few times. The CDR3: CASSQDLGFTDTQYF. CDR3 in DNA: TGCGCCAGCAGCCAAGATTTAGGGTTCACAGATACGCAGTATTTT. V gene TRBV4-1 combines with J gene TRBJ2-3; D gene unclear. Germline assignment: CDR1 MGHRA and CDR2 YSYEKL. V lost 0 bases and J 2 bases, leaving 9 bases between the germline ends. This CDR3 region has 15 residues.

The chain employs TRBV24-1 and TRBJ2-3, with D perhaps matching TRBD2 (6 bases). V lost 6 bases and J 3 bases, leaving 9 bases between the germline ends. CDR3 length equals 13 residues. The germline CDR1 and CDR2 sequences are KGHDR and SFDVKD. The CDR3 loop is CATSSAGTDTQYF. In DNA form, the CDR3 reads TGTGCCACCAGTTCGGCGGGGACAGATACGCAGTATTTT.

This clonotype was detected many times. The CDR3 DNA follows: TGTGCCAGCAACTACAGGACCAATCAGCCCCAGCATTTT. Translating gives CASNYRTNQPQHF. This chain connects TRBV2 to TRBJ1-5; D is perhaps TRBD1 (5 bases). V was trimmed by 7 bases and J by 3 bases, leaving 10 bases between them. The germline V gene has CDR1 SNHLY and CDR2 FYNNEI. The CDR3 runs to 13 residues. The full variable domain, with the rest looked up from reference TRBV2 and TRBJ1-5, is EPEVTQTPSHQVTQMGQEVILRCVPISNHLYFYWYRQILGQKVEFLVSFYNNEISEKSEIFDDQFSVERPDGSNFTLKIRSTKLEDSAMYFCASNYRTNQPQHFGDGTRLSIL.